One sample yielded the 22 T cell receptor beta chains listed below, sequenced in a study of cytotoxic CD8 clonotypes in ibrutinib-treated CLL (dated by TCRdb to about 2021). Library construction relied on the immunoSEQ multiplex PCR assay. TCRdb mirrors the immuneACCESS table, restricted to in-frame sequences. Some clones are absent from its copies; in checked studies, under half trace to an unresolved V gene, and the reason for the others is unknown. Counted in this sample were over 250,000 clones; more than 70% of them appeared once. The leading ten clones occupy about 5.3% of the sample. Reading the label with the study, this specimen's time point is: progressive disease on ibrutinib. The specimen comprised PBMCs, sampled at disease progression, from a patient treated with ibrutinib. These receptors all stem from a human donor with chronic lymphocytic leukemia.

This chain uses TRBV7-9 with TRBJ2-5; the D gene is possibly TRBD2 (5 bases). In germline, CDR1 is SEHNR, CDR2 FQNEAQ (reference sequence). The CDR3 has 15 amino acids. V gave up 5 bases and J gave up 2 bases, with 15 bases separating them. The CDR3 loop is CASSPKSWEQETQYF. CDR3 sequence (DNA): TGTGCCAGCAGCCCGAAGTCGTGGGAGCAAGAGACCCAGTACTTC.

The chain combines TRBV7-2 with TRBJ1-2; 7 bases agree with TRBD1. The CDR3 is made up of 16 amino acids. V shed 1 base and J 5 bases; nucleotides not matched to a gene: 10. In germline, CDR1 is SGHTA, CDR2 FQGNSA. Written as DNA, the CDR3 is TGTGCCAGCAGCTTAGATGGAGGGGGCGCTGGATATGGCTACACCTTC. Residues: CASSLDGGGAGYGYTF.

This rearrangement joins TRBV11-3 to TRBJ2-1; D is unresolved. This CDR3 is built from 14 residues. The V gene lost 3 bases and the J gene lost 7 bases, with 13 bases spanning the gap. Germline CDR1 SGHNT, CDR2 YENEEA. CDR3 sequence reads: CASSLWSGGNEQFF. The CDR3, as DNA: TGTGCCAGCAGCTTGTGGTCAGGTGGGAATGAGCAGTTCTTC.

V usage is TRBV18 and J usage is TRBJ2-7; TRBD1 aligns across 8 bases. Germline values: CDR1 KGHSH, CDR2 LQKENI. The CDR3 runs to 17 residues. J gave up 5 bases and V 8 bases, and 20 bases lay outside the gene matches. The CDR3 loop reads CASPQTRRTDRVHEQYF. CDR3 bases: TGTGCCAGCCCGCAAACCAGACGTACGGACAGGGTCCACGAGCAGTACTTC.

The gene calls are TRBV11-2 and TRBJ2-5; the D is unclear. The V end was cut by 3 bases, the J end by 1 base, with 15 bases between. CDR1 is SGHAT and CDR2 is FQNNGV in the germline V gene. The CDR3 sequence is 16 residues long. CDR3 loop: CASSFLGLVGQETQYF. The CDR3 DNA sequence: TGTGCCAGCAGCTTCCTGGGTCTAGTCGGCCAAGAGACCCAGTACTTC.

This clone was detected a few times. The rearrangement joins TRBV28 to TRBJ2-7; a weak D match, TRBD1 (8 bases). Germline V gene data show CDR1 as MDHEN and CDR2 as SYDVKM. The V and J ends lost 5 bases and 10 bases respectively, with 15 bases between them. The CDR3 is 12 amino acids. DNA of the CDR3: TGTGCCAGCAGTCAACAGGGGGGGATCCAGTACTTC. It encodes CASSQQGGIQYF.

The chain has TRBV7-9 and TRBJ1-2; D remains unclear. V was shortened by 1 base and J by 5 bases, with 17 bases between the two germline ends. The CDR3 totals 16 residues. CDR1 is SEHNR, CDR2 FQNEAQ, per germline (reference sequence). This CDR3 is CASSLGSGVEIYGYTF. In DNA form, the CDR3 reads TGTGCCAGCAGCTTAGGGTCCGGCGTTGAGATTTATGGCTACACCTTC.

This clone was seen only a few times. The identical CDR3 is also encoded by other nucleotide sequences in the sample. V and J are TRBV5-1 and TRBJ2-5; no clear D. V gave up 2 bases and J gave up 3 bases, with 2 bases separating them. CDR3 length equals 11 residues. Germline assignment: CDR1 SGHRS and CDR2 YFSETQ. DNA for the CDR3: TGCGCCAGCAGCTTAAAAGAGACCCAGTACTTC. Translated: CASSLKETQYF.

This rearrangement joins TRBV6-6 to TRBJ2-7; 12 bases match TRBD2. The CDR3 is 14 amino acids. V dropped 10 bases and J dropped 0; count of bases not matched to a gene: 4. The germline V gene encodes CDR1 MNHNY and CDR2 SVGAGI (reference sequence). CDR3: CATSTSGSSYEQYF. The CDR3 DNA reads TGTGCCACTTCGACTAGCGGGAGCTCCTACGAGCAGTACTTC.

The rearrangement joins TRBV2 to TRBJ2-7; no reliable D call. The CDR3 is 14 amino acids. Germline loops: CDR1 SNHLY, CDR2 FYNNEI. V was trimmed by 5 bases and J by 1 base, leaving 12 bases between them. This CDR3 is CASSFSRVSYEQYF. The CDR3 DNA follows: TGTGCCAGCAGTTTTTCAAGGGTTTCCTACGAGCAGTACTTC. Using reference TRBV2 and TRBJ2-7 for the parts outside the CDR3, the full variable domain is EPEVTQTPSHQVTQMGQEVILRCVPISNHLYFYWYRQILGQKVEFLVSFYNNEISEKSEIFDDQFSVERPDGSNFTLKIRSTKLEDSAMYFCASSFSRVSYEQYFGPGTRLTVT.

This chain links TRBV6-6 with TRBJ2-1; D may be TRBD1 (6 bases). Germline CDR1 is MNHNY and CDR2 is SVGAGI (reference sequence). Trimming pared 8 bases from V and 4 bases from J, leaving 12 bases between. The CDR3 totals 13 residues. This CDR3 reads CASRTANYNEQFF. CDR3 nucleotides: TGTGCCAGCCGGACAGCGAATTACAATGAGCAGTTCTTC.

The CDR3 loop is CASRPQGYRSEQYF. The CDR3 nucleotides read TGTGCCAGCAGGCCACAGGGGTATCGTTCCGAGCAGTACTTC. This chain joins TRBV28 and TRBJ2-7, with 7 bases matching TRBD1. CDR3 size: 14 residues. Losses at the gene ends were 6 bases for V and 6 bases for J; bases not matched to a gene: 11. Germline V lookup: CDR1 MDHEN, CDR2 SYDVKM.

The chain is built from TRBV28 and TRBJ2-4; 12 nucleotides match TRBD2. The germline CDR1 and CDR2 sequences are MDHEN and SYDVKM. The CDR3 covers 21 residues. V trimming: 5 bases; J trimming: 3 bases; junction bases outside the gene matches: 20. CDR3 sequence: CASSSSGAGLAGRWGKNIQYF. The CDR3 DNA is TGTGCCAGCAGTAGTTCAGGGGCAGGACTAGCGGGACGGTGGGGCAAAAACATTCAGTACTTC.

The rearrangement uses TRBV7-8 and TRBJ1-5; a weak D match, TRBD1 (6 bases). V was cut by 7 bases and J by 1 base, with 11 bases left in between. This CDR3 has 14 residues. Germline V gene sequence: CDR1 SGHVS, CDR2 FQNEAQ. In DNA, the CDR3 is TGTGCCAGCACCCAAGGGGGGAGCAATCAGCCCCAGCATTTT. It yields the protein CASTQGGSNQPQHF. The complete variable domain, with remaining parts taken from reference TRBV7-8 and TRBJ1-5, reads GAGVSQSPRYKVAKRGQDVALRCDPISGHVSLFWYQQALGQGPEFLTYFQNEAQLDKSGLPSDRFFAERPEGSVSTLKIQRTQQEDSAVYLCASTQGGSNQPQHFGDGTRLSIL.

The J gene is TRBJ2-6, the V gene TRBV6-5; TRBD1 agrees at 8 bases. CDR3 length: 16 amino acids. The ends lost 4 bases at V and 0 bases at J; junction bases unmatched: 2. The germline V gene encodes CDR1 MNHEY and CDR2 SVGAGI. CDR3: CASSFDRGSGANVLTF. Written as DNA, the CDR3 is TGTGCCAGCAGTTTCGACAGGGGCTCTGGGGCCAACGTCCTGACTTTC.

The CDR3 coding sequence is TGTGCCAGCGGGGAGGGGTGGAATTCACCCCTCCACTTT. The encoded protein is CASGEGWNSPLHF. The chain joins TRBV27 to TRBJ1-6; D is possibly TRBD1 (5 bases). V was cut by 8 bases and J by 7 bases, with 12 bases left in between. In germline, CDR1 is MNHEY, CDR2 SMNVEV (reference sequence). The CDR3 contains 13 residues.

This chain uses TRBV9 with TRBJ2-1; 12 nucleotides align to TRBD2. V lost 4 bases, J lost 4 bases, and 15 bases stayed unmatched. The CDR3 sequence is 19 residues long. From germline, CDR1 is SGDLS and CDR2 YYNGEE. CDR3 protein: CASSPMGGTSGRSYNEQFF. The CDR3 DNA is TGTGCCAGCAGCCCTATGGGGGGGACTAGCGGGCGGTCTTACAATGAGCAGTTCTTC.

V and J are TRBV6-5 and TRBJ1-1; D is perhaps TRBD1 (5 bases). The V end was cut by 3 bases, the J end by 7 bases, with 12 bases between. CDR3 length: 13 amino acids. Germline V gene lookup returns CDR1 MNHEY and CDR2 SVGAGI. The CDR3 protein is CASSYSGAIEAFF. CDR3 sequence (DNA): TGTGCCAGCAGTTATTCCGGGGCCATTGAAGCTTTCTTT.

The CDR3 region is CASSLGLGIEAEQYF. In DNA form, the CDR3 reads TGTGCCAGCAGCTTAGGACTAGGTATTGAGGCCGAGCAGTACTTC. V is TRBV7-9 and J is TRBJ2-7; weak D call: TRBD2 (6 bases). This CDR3 is built from 15 residues. From germline, CDR1 is SEHNR and CDR2 FQNEAQ (reference sequence). Between the trimmed V and J ends, which lost 1 base and 6 bases, there was a span of 16 bases.

The rearrangement links TRBV5-1 to TRBJ2-1; D unclear. The CDR3 sequence is 16 residues long. Trimming removed 4 bases from V and 0 bases from J, with 14 bases in between. The V gene's germline CDR1 is SGHRS and CDR2 YFSETQ. The CDR3 nucleotides are TGCGCCAGCAGCACACCGCAGTTGAGCTCCTACAATGAGCAGTTCTTC. This sequence encodes CASSTPQLSSYNEQFF.

This clone turned up a few times. This rearrangement joins TRBV18 to TRBJ1-3; D remains ambiguous. CDR1 and CDR2 (germline): KGHSH, LQKENI. Trimming removed 1 base from V and 2 bases from J, with 15 bases in between. There are 17 residues in the CDR3. CDR3 in amino acids: CASSPRWRGDPGNTIYF. CDR3 in DNA: TGTGCCAGCTCACCACGGTGGCGAGGCGATCCTGGAAACACCATATATTTT.

This rearrangement joins TRBV5-1 to TRBJ2-7; 10 positions agree with TRBD1. J lost 2 bases, V lost 5 bases, and 4 bases had no gene match. The CDR3 length is 14 residues. Germline loops: CDR1 SGHRS, CDR2 YFSETQ. The CDR3 sequence is CASRTGGLAYEQYF. The CDR3 bases are TGCGCCAGCAGGACAGGGGGCCTCGCCTACGAGCAGTACTTC.